The entry below gives a single T cell receptor (beta chain) sequence along with its context. The data belong to a study of cytomegalovirus exposure and HLA in healthy donors. This PCR relied on a set of 60 Vbeta primers and 13 Jbeta primers. Using immunoSEQ multiplex PCR, the repertoire was profiled, and TCRdb retains in-frame clones only, with some absent. The table lists about 200,000 clones, roughly 85% of them singletons. Sequenced: PBMCs. The receptor comes from a woman aged 45 to 65 in good health and CMV-seronegative.

The CDR3 reads CAWSDHWGPSSGNTIYF. As DNA, the CDR3 is TGTGCCTGGAGTGACCATTGGGGGCCTAGCTCTGGAAACACCATATATTTT. V usage is TRBV30 and J usage is TRBJ1-3, with D maybe TRBD1 (6 bases). Trimming stripped 1 base from V and 0 bases from J, with 16 bases between. Germline CDR1 is GTSNPN and CDR2 is SVGIG (reference sequence). The CDR3 is 17 residues long.